This record covers a single T cell receptor (beta chain). Sequencing targeted TCR beta in blood CD8+ and CD4+ T cells. CD8+ and CD4+ T cells were negatively isolated; TEMRA cells were FACS-enriched. This sample was included in a study of CD8 T cells in Susac syndrome. The RNA, roughly 0.45 to 1 ug, was put through reverse transcription using random hexamers. Each CDR3 protein is one row after TCRdb ran MiXCR on the immunoSEQ multiplex PCR reads. The sample has 300,000 to 350,000 distinct CDR3 sequences, roughly nine tenths seen once. The CDR3 covers 14 residues. The germline V gene has CDR1 DFQATT and CDR2 SNEGSKA (reference sequence). V lost 3 bases and J lost 2; bases outside the gene matches: 4.

The clonotype comes from a human donor with multiple sclerosis. V gene TRBV20-1 combines with J gene TRBJ2-7; 10 bases line up with TRBD2. What was sequenced was CD4+ T cells from PBMCs. The CDR3 region is CSARFLAGAYEQYF. The DNA for the CDR3 is TGCAGTGCTAGGTTCCTAGCGGGAGCCTACGAGCAGTACTTC.